This T cell receptor beta chain was observed in a study of technical replicates of blood from four donors (dated by TCRdb to 2017 to 2019). The method was the immunoSEQ multiplex PCR assay. TCRdb took over this immuneACCESS table, retaining in-frame rearrangements with V and J assigned. Such tables are incomplete; in checked studies, under half of the missing clones stem from an unresolved V gene, and the remainder is unexplained. Counted in this sample were 56,000 or so clones; around 93% of them appeared once. Roughly 4.3% of the sample is held by the ten biggest clonotypes. Measured from the cysteine to the phenylalanine, the CDR3 is 16 residues long. This entry keeps only the CDR3 DNA: 48 bases, framed from base 1. CDR1 and CDR2 (LGHNA, YSLEER) derive from the germline V gene. The germline V end is reduced by 4 bases and the J end by 0 bases; junction bases left unmatched: 6. With regard to this clone: Its cognate antigen has yet to be identified. No base quality values were provided; no much bigger clone lies one nucleotide off.

The chain is made from TRBV4-3 and TRBJ2-1, and TRBD2 aligns with 7 junction nucleotides. What was sequenced was PBMCs. This TCR came from a human donor in good health. Some clones in this sample may be carry-over from other donors' samples. CDR3 protein: CASSREPSGSYNEQFF. The DNA sequence reads TGCGCCAGCAGCCGAGAGCCTAGCGGCTCCTACAATGAGCAGTTCTTC.